One sample yielded the 26 T cell receptor beta chains listed below, sequenced in a study of blood T cells in healthy people across ages. A second PCR, run for about 6 to 11 cycles, used a sample-barcoded 5' primer plus a J-beta primer mix. Via MiXCR, TCRdb re-called the 5' RACE reads, giving one row per CDR3 protein. The table records roughly 1.5 million distinct CDR3 sequences, roughly 43% of them present only once. The sequenced sample consisted of blood. The receptors were gathered from a woman between 18 and 29 years old in good health.

The chain combines TRBV12-5 with TRBJ1-5; 9 bases fit TRBD1. The CDR3 totals 15 residues. Germline CDR1 reads LGHNT; CDR2 reads FRNRAP. V lost 6 bases to trimming and J lost 3 bases; unmatched junction nucleotides: 6. As DNA, the CDR3 is TGTGCTAGTGGCCCGGGACAGGGCATCAATCAGCCCCAGCATTTT. Residues: CASGPGQGINQPQHF.

In its sample, this clonotype was seen many times. V is TRBV20-1 and J is TRBJ2-3, with TRBD1 identical over 10 bases. This CDR3 has 16 residues. With 2 bases clipped from V and 5 bases from J, the junction kept 10 bases outside the gene matches. CDR1 is DFQATT and CDR2 is SNEGSKA in the germline V gene (reference sequence). The CDR3 protein is CSARSGGTGALDTQYF. The CDR3 nucleotides read TGCAGTGCTAGATCCGGCGGGACAGGGGCATTAGATACGCAGTATTTT.

Written as DNA, the CDR3 is TGTGCCAGCATAAATGCAATCGCCAGGACAGGGGCGAATTCACCCCTCCACTTT. Its protein product is CASINAIARTGANSPLHF. The chain has TRBV27 and TRBJ1-6; 9 nucleotides match TRBD1. The germline gives CDR1 MNHEY, CDR2 SMNVEV (reference sequence). Germline trimming cut 7 bases from V and 7 bases from J; bases unmatched to any gene: 17. CDR3 size: 18 residues.

There are many counts of this clonotype. The chain combines TRBV4-1 with TRBJ2-1, with 10 positions matching TRBD2. Germline V gene sequence: CDR1 MGHRA, CDR2 YSYEKL. This CDR3 has 13 amino acids. The ends lost 8 bases at V and 7 bases at J; junction bases unmatched: 5. In nucleotides, the CDR3 is TGCGCCAGCGGGCTAGCGGGGGTAAATGAGCAGTTCTTC. The encoded protein is CASGLAGVNEQFF.

The chain couples TRBV4-1 to TRBJ2-7, with D possibly being TRBD1 or TRBD2 (6 bases each). Germline CDR1 MGHRA, CDR2 YSYEKL. V was pared by 4 bases and J by 5 bases, with 27 bases between. CDR3 length: 18 amino acids. CDR3 coding DNA: TGCGCCAGCAGCCTCGACATGAAGGGGGGCAGTCTCCTACACGAGCAGTACTTC. Its protein is CASSLDMKGGSLLHEQYF.

The V and J genes are TRBV7-9 and TRBJ2-5; D is ambiguous. TRBJ2-7 explains the end of the DNA better; the J call may be wrong. Germline values: CDR1 SEHNR, CDR2 FQNEAQ (reference sequence). This CDR3 spans 14 amino acids. CDR3 nucleotide sequence: TGTGCCAGCAGCTTTCCCTTGACGGGCTACGAGCAGTACTTC. This translates into CASSFPLTGYEQYF.

V and J are TRBV29-1 and TRBJ2-1, with D possibly TRBD2 on 5 matching bases. CDR3 length: 11 residues. From germline, CDR1 is SQVTM and CDR2 ANQGSEA. Trimming removed 6 bases from V and 8 bases from J, with 11 bases in between. The CDR3 reads CSVRRADEQFF. The CDR3 nucleotides are TGCAGCGTGCGTCGAGCGGATGAGCAGTTCTTC.

J is TRBJ2-4 and V is TRBV11-2; 8 bases map to TRBD2. Germline V gives CDR1 SGHAT, CDR2 FQNNGV. The CDR3 covers 17 residues. V trimming: 5 bases; J trimming: 7 bases; junction bases outside the gene matches: 16. The CDR3 is CASSGPSGRASMNIQYF. CDR3 sequence (DNA): TGTGCCAGCAGCGGCCCCTCCGGGAGGGCCTCCATGAACATTCAGTACTTC.

This clonotype was seen only a few times. The V call is TRBV6-5, the J call TRBJ2-4, with D unresolved. The CDR3 contains 15 residues. Germline values: CDR1 MNHEY, CDR2 SVGAGI. Trimming removed 2 bases at V and 7 bases at J, with 15 bases between. The CDR3 protein is CASSYAESSQNIQYF. CDR3 in DNA: TGTGCCAGCAGTTACGCGGAGAGCTCCCAGAACATTCAGTACTTC.

The chain is built from TRBV20-1 and TRBJ2-1; 7 bases are a match to TRBD2. From germline, CDR1 is DFQATT and CDR2 SNEGSKA (reference sequence). The CDR3 spans 12 residues. The CDR3 is CRILGRGNEQFF. In DNA, the CDR3 is TGCAGAATCTTAGGGCGGGGGAATGAGCAGTTCTTC.

In its sample, this clonotype was seen many times. The chain joins TRBV4-1 to TRBJ2-1; TRBD2 matches 8 bases. Germline V gene sequence: CDR1 MGHRA, CDR2 YSYEKL. This CDR3 comprises 15 residues. With V trimmed by 1 base and J by 3 bases, 2 bases remained unmatched. The CDR3 sequence: CASSQGGGHYNEQFF. In nucleotides, the CDR3 is TGCGCCAGCAGCCAAGGCGGGGGGCACTACAATGAGCAGTTCTTC.

This sequence joins TRBV27 and TRBJ1-5; no firm D call. The CDR3 runs to 14 residues. The germline V gene encodes CDR1 MNHEY and CDR2 SMNVEV (reference sequence). V gave up 6 bases and J gave up 0 bases, with 9 bases separating them. The DNA of the CDR3 is TGTGCCAGCAGGGACCTTTATAGCAATCAGCCCCAGCATTTT. Translating it yields CASRDLYSNQPQHF.

This clonotype has just a few counts. The CDR3 region is CASSSDRRGSPLHF. CDR3 sequence (DNA): TGCGCCAGCAGCTCTGATCGCCGGGGATCACCCCTCCACTTT. The chain couples TRBV5-1 to TRBJ1-6, with D uncertain. The CDR3 extends over 14 amino acids. V was pared by 3 bases and J by 10 bases, with 14 bases between. Germline CDR1 reads SGHRS; CDR2 reads YFSETQ.

In its sample, this clonotype was seen a few times. The CDR3 protein is CASSPRLAGSREQYF. The CDR3 DNA is TGTGCCAGCAGCCCCAGACTAGCGGGAAGTCGCGAGCAGTACTTC. The chain links TRBV7-2 to TRBJ2-7; 11 positions match TRBD2. Losses at the gene ends were 5 bases for V and 6 bases for J; bases not matched to a gene: 9. CDR1 is SGHTA and CDR2 is FQGNSA in the germline V gene. The length of the CDR3 is 15 residues.

This clonotype was found a few times. This chain joins TRBV6-6 and TRBJ2-1; possible D gene TRBD2, 5 bases. CDR1 MNHNY and CDR2 SVGAGI come from the germline V gene (reference sequence). Trimming stripped 0 bases from V and 9 bases from J, with 15 bases between. The CDR3 totals 15 residues. For the CDR3, the DNA is TGTGCCAGCAGTTACTCGGCAACGACCGAGGGTGAGCAGTTCTTC. Protein: CASSYSATTEGEQFF.

V is TRBV7-6 and J is TRBJ2-7, with D hard to call. CDR3 size: 16 residues. Germline lookup yields CDR1 SGHVS and CDR2 FNYEAQ. Trimming pared 0 bases from V and 2 bases from J, leaving 14 bases between. CDR3 sequence: CASSLAGDPRPYEQYF. In DNA, the CDR3 is TGTGCCAGCAGCTTAGCAGGCGACCCGCGACCCTACGAGCAGTACTTC.

The chain joins TRBV5-1 to TRBJ2-7; D gene ambiguous. The length of the CDR3 is 15 residues. The V gene lost 2 bases and the J gene lost 1 base, with 13 bases spanning the gap. Germline V CDR1 and CDR2: SGHRS, YFSETQ. The CDR3 sequence: CASSFNPGASYEQYF. The CDR3, as DNA: TGCGCCAGCAGCTTTAACCCAGGAGCTTCCTACGAGCAGTACTTC. The full variable domain, with the rest looked up from reference TRBV5-1 and TRBJ2-7, is KAGVTQTPRYLIKTRGQQVTLSCSPISGHRSVSWYQQTPGQGLQFLFEYFSETQRNKGNFPGRFSGRQFSNSRSEMNVSTLELGDSALYLCASSFNPGASYEQYFGPGTRLTVT.

The CDR3 here is CASSLLIEGYEQFF. In DNA, the CDR3 is TGTGCCAGCAGCTTACTAATCGAGGGTTATGAGCAGTTCTTC. This chain links TRBV7-9 with TRBJ2-1; TRBD2 might be the D (5 bases). Trimming stripped 2 bases from V and 8 bases from J, with 13 bases between. Germline V gene sequence: CDR1 SEHNR, CDR2 FQNEAQ (reference sequence). This CDR3 spans 14 amino acids.

Notes on this clonotype: The junction shows a germline mismatch at one end, possibly a read error. The V call is TRBV24-1, the J call TRBJ1-2; 8 bases line up with TRBD1. Germline V gene data show CDR1 as KGHDR and CDR2 as SFDVKD. The CDR3 extends over 16 amino acids. The CDR3 coding sequence is TGTGCCACCGGTGATCGCGGACAGGGTAACCTGCATGGCTACACCTTC. Translated, it gives CATGDRGQGNLHGYTF.

This clonotype was recorded once. A much larger clone is a single base away; this may be a read error. The chain uses TRBV7-9 and TRBJ2-1; the match to TRBD2 covers 8 bases. The CDR3 loop spans 14 amino acids. The germline V gene encodes CDR1 SEHNR and CDR2 FQNEAQ (reference sequence). In DNA, the CDR3 is TGTGCCGGCAGCTTAGCTAGCGGGTACAATGAGCAGTTCTTC. It yields the protein CAGSLASGYNEQFF.

The CDR3 loop is CAISESGVGLSEQYF. CDR3 in DNA: TGTGCCATCAGTGAGTCCGGAGTGGGACTGAGTGAGCAGTACTTC. This chain links TRBV10-3 with TRBJ2-7, with D tentatively TRBD2 (6 bases). Trimming left V 0 bases short and J 7 bases short, with 16 bases between. Germline values: CDR1 ENHRY, CDR2 SYGVKD. The length of the CDR3 is 15 residues.

This clonotype has a handful of counts. V and J are TRBV7-2 and TRBJ2-3; 7 nucleotides match TRBD2. The V segment lost 2 bases and the J segment 4 bases; nucleotides outside the gene matches: 3. The CDR3 is made up of 14 amino acids. In germline, CDR1 is SGHTA, CDR2 FQGNSA. CDR3 protein: CASSLILAADTQYF. The CDR3 DNA sequence: TGTGCCAGCAGCTTAATCCTAGCGGCAGATACGCAGTATTTT.

This chain links TRBV27 with TRBJ2-1; TRBD2 aligns across 8 bases. The CDR3 has 20 residues. Looked up from germline, CDR1 is MNHEY and CDR2 is SMNVEV (reference sequence). V lost 5 bases to trimming and J lost 3 bases; unmatched junction nucleotides: 21. The DNA for the CDR3 is TGTGCCAGCAGTCTCCTGGGAGCGGGAGCACCTATGGGGGGCTACAATGAGCAGTTCTTC. Its protein is CASSLLGAGAPMGGYNEQFF.

Worth noting for this clonotype: A single base separates this from a much larger clone, so it may be a read error. The V gene is TRBV5-6, the J gene TRBJ2-1; D is perhaps TRBD2 (7 bases). V was clipped by 0 bases and J by 9 bases, with 16 bases between them. There are 15 residues in the CDR3. Germline CDR1 and CDR2: SGHDT and YYEEEE. The CDR3 DNA sequence: TGTGCCAGCAGCTTGGAGGCGGGGGCTAACACTGAGCAGTTCTTC. The encoded protein is CASSLEAGANTEQFF.

The chain couples TRBV14 to TRBJ2-1; 8 bases are shared with TRBD2. The assigned J gene may be wrong: the sequence end matches TRBJ2-7 better. This CDR3 has 16 amino acids. Germline CDR1 SGHDN, CDR2 FVKESK. The CDR3 DNA reads TGTGCCAGCAGCCGAGCGGGAGTCGTTAATTACAATGAGCAGTACTTC. This codes for CASSRAGVVNYNEQYF.

This chain joins TRBV11-2 and TRBJ1-1, with D unclear. The ends were cut back, 5 bases at V and 5 bases at J, with 18 bases in the middle. This CDR3 spans 15 amino acids. Germline lookup yields CDR1 SGHAT and CDR2 FQNNGV. The CDR3 sequence: CASSRTHIGSTEAFF. The CDR3 nucleotides are TGTGCCAGCAGCCGTACGCATATCGGGAGTACTGAAGCTTTCTTT.